This paragraph covers one T cell receptor (beta chain) sequence. Its antigen is still unknown. The sample originates from a study of vaccination effects on CD4 cells after COVID-19. The overall study: Post-vaccine sampling took place a median of 72 days after the second dose.

Prior to sequencing, the ViraFEST assay stimulated PBMC with viral peptide pools, which expanded the antigen-specific CD4+ T cells. The authors isolated CD4+ T cells after more than eight days of culture. Each participant was given two doses of one vaccine (BNT162b2 or mRNA-1273). Findings and caveats of the study: Missing from the study were early post-infection timepoints, and its convalescent patients were few. After vaccination of healthy people, only 1 of 255 vaccine-induced clones cross-reacted with common cold coronaviruses. Clones from infection and from vaccination both contracted markedly late after vaccination.

Measured with immunoSEQ multiplex PCR; TCRdb has only the in-frame clones, and not every one. The profile shows about 16,000 clones, roughly 70% of them singletons. The germline CDR1 and CDR2 sequences are MNHEY and SVGAGI. CDR3 length equals 12 residues. Trimming pared 5 bases from V and 5 bases from J, leaving 9 bases between. The receptor comes from a human donor who received a COVID-19 vaccine. Sample: CD4+ T cells from PBMCs cultured with SARS-CoV-2 spike peptides, taken after COVID-19 vaccination. The V and J genes are TRBV6-5 and TRBJ1-2; D perhaps matches TRBD1 (5 bases). The CDR3 DNA sequence: TGTGCCAGCAGTACGGACATTTATGGCTACACCTTC. Protein product: CASSTDIYGYTF.